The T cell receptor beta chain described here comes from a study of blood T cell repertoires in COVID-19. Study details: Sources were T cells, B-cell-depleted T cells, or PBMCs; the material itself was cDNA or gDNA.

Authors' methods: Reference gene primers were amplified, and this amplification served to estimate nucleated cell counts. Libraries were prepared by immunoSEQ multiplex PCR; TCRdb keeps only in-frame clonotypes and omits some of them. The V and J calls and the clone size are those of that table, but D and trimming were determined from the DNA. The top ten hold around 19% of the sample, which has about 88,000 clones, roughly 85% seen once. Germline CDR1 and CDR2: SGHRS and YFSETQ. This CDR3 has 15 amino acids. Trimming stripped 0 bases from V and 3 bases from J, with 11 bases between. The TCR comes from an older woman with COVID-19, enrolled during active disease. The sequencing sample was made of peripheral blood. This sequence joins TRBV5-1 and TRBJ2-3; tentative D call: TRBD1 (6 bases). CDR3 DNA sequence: TGCGCCAGCAGCTTGGGCTTAGGGGGAACAGATACGCAGTATTTT. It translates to CASSLGLGGTDTQYF.